This T cell receptor beta chain was identified during a study of blood T cell repertoires in COVID-19. Turning to the study itself: Acute and convalescent COVID-19 samples came from the United States, Italy and Spain.

V was pared by 7 bases and J by 3 bases, with 12 bases between. The germline gives CDR1 MDHEN, CDR2 SYDVKM. The CDR3 length is 14 residues. The table came from immunoSEQ multiplex PCR; TCRdb's copy has only in-frame clones and leaves some out. The sample holds 8,800 or so clones, 75% to 90% seen once. The sample was peripheral blood. V is TRBV28 and J is TRBJ2-2; perhaps TRBD2 as D (5 bases). This receptor was obtained from a human donor in a cohort sampled during active COVID-19. CDR3 residues: CASTATIYTGELFF. The CDR3 DNA follows: TGTGCCAGCACCGCGACTATTTACACCGGGGAGCTGTTTTTT. Filled out from reference TRBV28 and TRBJ2-2, the complete variable domain reads DVKVTQSSRYLVKRTGEKVFLECVQDMDHENMFWYRQDPGLGLRLIYFSYDVKMKEKGDIPEGYSVSREKKERFSLILESASTNQTSMYLCASTATIYTGELFFGEGSRLTVL.